This T cell receptor beta chain originates from a study of monozygotic twins with inflammatory bowel disease (dated by TCRdb to about 2019). In terms of the full investigation: The full study comprised 28 monozygotic twin pairs: nine German pairs (four IBD-concordant, five IBD-discordant) and 19 IBD-discordant Danish pairs. Each individual had, on average, about 151 000 unique TCRalpha sequences and 181 000 unique TCRbeta sequences available for analysis. Disease-associated traits were sought mainly through comparisons between IBD patients and their genetically identical healthy co-twins within discordant pairs.

For this clonotype: No cognate antigen has been identified for it.

Library method: 5' RACE. Preparation of each TCR library used approximately 4,000 ng of total RNA. For each sample, cDNA synthesis with SMARTScribe reverse transcriptase was split into eight separate reactions. During cDNA synthesis, template switching introduced unique molecular identifiers that contained a 6-nucleotide sample barcode. TCRalpha and TCRbeta cDNA was amplified in two nested PCRs of roughly 17 and 9 cycles, and bead purification was carried out after each PCR. Before amplification, cDNA was treated with uracil DNA-glycosylase and purified using the QIAquick PCR purification kit. The second PCR was the step at which Illumina TruSeq-compatible adapters and sample-specific barcodes were added. Library quality and concentration were assessed using TapeStation and Qubit, and 5 ng of each library was pooled. Sequencing of the pooled libraries was done on an Illumina HiSeq2500 single-index Rapid Run using custom sequencing primers and 2 x 100 bp reads. The authors' analysis ran thus. MiGEC version 1.2.6 was used for UMI-based consensus assembly, which corrected PCR and sequencing errors. V(D)J alignment, clonotype assembly and CDR3 extraction were performed with MiXCR version 2.1.1. Gene usage, clonotype sharing and MAIT/NKT TCR abundance were normalised by analysing the top 1000, 10 000 and 20 000 clonotypes per sample. Diversity was computed as the inverse Simpson index with the vegan R package after downsampling to 27 000 UMIs. Paired Mann-Whitney U tests were applied to discordant twin pairs, and Benjamini-Hochberg correction was used for multiple testing. TCRdb reprocessed the raw reads; every CDR3 protein sequence is a single record, and DNA is not supplied. The V and J calls shown here were made by TCRdb, not taken from the authors' results. The sample's records list approximately 400,000 distinct CDR3 sequences. The ten most abundant clones make up about 2.3% of the sample.

From each donor, a roughly 2.5 ml peripheral blood sample was collected into PAXgene tubes and stored at -80 degrees C. Without any T cell sorting, total RNA was extracted from whole blood using the PAXgene blood miRNA kit on an automated QIAcube. Deep TCRalpha and TCRbeta repertoire profiling with unique molecular barcoding was performed on peripheral blood of monozygotic twin pairs concordant or discordant for inflammatory bowel disease. Smoking habits were recorded for all twin pairs, with individuals classified as current, former or never smokers. General study outcomes and caveats: Distinction between different T cell subtypes could not be achieved in the analysis. No difference in repertoire similarity was observed between concordant and discordant twins, possibly owing to limited statistical power. Measured by the inverse Simpson index, TCRbeta repertoire diversity was lower in IBD patients than in their healthy co-twins. Because patients received different immunosuppressive treatments, the repertoires may have picked up extra background noise and variability between individuals. IBD patients shared fewer clonotypes with other individuals than healthy twins did, most markedly in patients showing signs of disease activity. No single strong signal or clonotype linked to IBD turned up in the results, so the idea that one exists was not supported.

Reading the germline V gene (reference sequence) gives CDR1 DFQATT and CDR2 SNEGSKA. The cysteine opens and the phenylalanine closes a CDR3 of 19 amino acids. No nucleotide data were recorded. The chain is assembled from TRBV20-1 and TRBJ2-3; TCRdb indicates TRBD2, and absent DNA this call remains unverified. The clonotype originates from a human donor with ulcerative colitis or Crohn's disease, or a healthy co-twin of an affected twin (not recorded which). Input material: blood. The CDR3: CSARPTRGSSGGAADTQYF.